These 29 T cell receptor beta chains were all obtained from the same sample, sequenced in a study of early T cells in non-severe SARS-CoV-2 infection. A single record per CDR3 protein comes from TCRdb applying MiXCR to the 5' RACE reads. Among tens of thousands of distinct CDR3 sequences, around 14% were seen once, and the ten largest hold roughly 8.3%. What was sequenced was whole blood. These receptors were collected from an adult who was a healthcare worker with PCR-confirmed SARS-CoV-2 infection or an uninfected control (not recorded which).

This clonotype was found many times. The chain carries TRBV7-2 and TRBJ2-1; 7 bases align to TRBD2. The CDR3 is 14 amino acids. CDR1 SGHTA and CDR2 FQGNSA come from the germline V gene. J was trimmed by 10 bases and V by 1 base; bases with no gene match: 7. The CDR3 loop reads CASSLVRRESEQFF. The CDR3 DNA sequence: TGTGCCAGCAGCTTAGTTAGGCGGGAGTCGGAGCAGTTCTTC.

The CDR3 loop reads CASSHGTDTPLHF. In nucleotides, the CDR3 is TGTGCCAGCAGCCACGGGACAGACACACCCCTCCACTTT. The V and J genes are TRBV7-2 and TRBJ1-6, with TRBD1 matching 7 bases. CDR1 SGHTA and CDR2 FQGNSA come from the germline V gene. CDR3 length equals 13 residues. The V gene end was trimmed by 5 bases and the J gene end by 11 bases; junction bases not matched to a gene: 6.

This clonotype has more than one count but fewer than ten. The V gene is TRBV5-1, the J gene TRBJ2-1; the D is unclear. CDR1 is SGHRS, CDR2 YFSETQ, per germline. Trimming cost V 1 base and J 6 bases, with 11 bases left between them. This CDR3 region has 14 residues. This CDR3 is CASSLSAPPNEQFF. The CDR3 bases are TGCGCCAGCAGCTTGAGCGCCCCTCCCAATGAGCAGTTCTTC.

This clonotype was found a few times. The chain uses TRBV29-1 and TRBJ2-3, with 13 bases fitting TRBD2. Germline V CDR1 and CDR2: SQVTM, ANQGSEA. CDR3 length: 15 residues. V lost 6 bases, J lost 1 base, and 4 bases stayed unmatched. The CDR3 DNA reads TGCAGCGTGAAGGGACTAGCGGGACGCACAGATACGCAGTATTTT. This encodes CSVKGLAGRTDTQYF.

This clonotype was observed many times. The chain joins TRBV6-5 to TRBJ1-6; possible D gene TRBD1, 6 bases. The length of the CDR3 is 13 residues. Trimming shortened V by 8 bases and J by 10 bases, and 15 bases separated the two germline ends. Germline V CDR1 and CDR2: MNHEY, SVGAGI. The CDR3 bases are TGTGCCAGCTCCGCGTTAAGGGGGTCACCCCTCCACTTT. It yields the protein CASSALRGSPLHF.

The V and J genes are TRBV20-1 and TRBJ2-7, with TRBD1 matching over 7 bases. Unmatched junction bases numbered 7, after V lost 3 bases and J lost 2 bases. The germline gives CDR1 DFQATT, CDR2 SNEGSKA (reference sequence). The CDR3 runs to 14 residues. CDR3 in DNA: TGCAGTGCTAGCCAGGGACAGATTCCCTACGAGCAGTACTTC. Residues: CSASQGQIPYEQYF.

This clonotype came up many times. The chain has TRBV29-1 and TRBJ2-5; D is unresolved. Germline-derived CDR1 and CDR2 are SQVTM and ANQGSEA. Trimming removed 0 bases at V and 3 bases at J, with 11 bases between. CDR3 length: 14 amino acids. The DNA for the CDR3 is TGCAGCGTTGAAGATCAACCAACGGAAGAGACCCAGTACTTC. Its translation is CSVEDQPTEETQYF. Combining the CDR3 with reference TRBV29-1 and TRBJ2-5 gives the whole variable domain SAVISQKPSRDICQRGTSLTIQCQVDSQVTMMFWYRQQPGQSLTLIATANQGSEATYESGFVIDKFPISRPNLTFSTLTVSNMSPEDSSIYLCSVEDQPTEETQYFGPGTRLLVL.

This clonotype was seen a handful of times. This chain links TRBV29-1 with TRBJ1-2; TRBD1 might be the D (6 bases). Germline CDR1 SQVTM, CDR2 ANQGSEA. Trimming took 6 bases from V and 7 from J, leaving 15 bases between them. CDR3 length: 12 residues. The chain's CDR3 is CSVVSGTIGYTF. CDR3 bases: TGCAGCGTCGTCTCCGGGACAATTGGCTACACCTTC.

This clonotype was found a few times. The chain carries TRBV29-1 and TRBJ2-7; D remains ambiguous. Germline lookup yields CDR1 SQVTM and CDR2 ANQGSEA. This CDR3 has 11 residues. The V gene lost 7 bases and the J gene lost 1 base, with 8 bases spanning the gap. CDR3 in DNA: TGCAGCGGTCAGATTTCCTACGAGCAGTACTTC. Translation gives CSGQISYEQYF.

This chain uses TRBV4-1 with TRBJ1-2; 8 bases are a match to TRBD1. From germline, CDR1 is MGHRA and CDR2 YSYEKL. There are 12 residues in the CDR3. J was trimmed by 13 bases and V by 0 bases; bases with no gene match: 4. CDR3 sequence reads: CASSQDGQGGTF. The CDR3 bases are TGCGCCAGCAGCCAAGATGGACAGGGAGGCACCTTC.

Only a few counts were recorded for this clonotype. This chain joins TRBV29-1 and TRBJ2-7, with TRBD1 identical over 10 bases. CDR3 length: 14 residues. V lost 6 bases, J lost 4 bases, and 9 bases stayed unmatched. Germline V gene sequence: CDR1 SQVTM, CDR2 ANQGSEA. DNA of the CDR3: TGCAGCGTCCAAGGACAGGGGGGATCTTACGAGCAGTACTTC. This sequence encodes CSVQGQGGSYEQYF.

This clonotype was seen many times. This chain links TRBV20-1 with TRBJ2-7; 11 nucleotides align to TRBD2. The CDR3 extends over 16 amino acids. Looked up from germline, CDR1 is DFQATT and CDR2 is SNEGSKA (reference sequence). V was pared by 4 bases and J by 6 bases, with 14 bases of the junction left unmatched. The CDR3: CSAMHSGRARMGEQYF. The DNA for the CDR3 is TGCAGTGCTATGCATAGCGGGAGGGCCCGAATGGGCGAGCAGTACTTC.

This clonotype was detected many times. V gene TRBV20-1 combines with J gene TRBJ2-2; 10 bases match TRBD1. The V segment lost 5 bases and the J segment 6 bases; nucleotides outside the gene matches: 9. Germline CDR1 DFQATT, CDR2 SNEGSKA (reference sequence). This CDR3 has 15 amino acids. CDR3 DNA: TGCAGTGCTTACCGGGACAGGGGATTTCCCGGGGAGCTGTTTTTT. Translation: CSAYRDRGFPGELFF.

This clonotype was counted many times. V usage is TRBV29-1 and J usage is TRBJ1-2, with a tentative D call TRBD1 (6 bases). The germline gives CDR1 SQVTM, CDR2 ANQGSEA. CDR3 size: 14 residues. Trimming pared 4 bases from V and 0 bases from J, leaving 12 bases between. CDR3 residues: CSVGSGTTNYGYTF. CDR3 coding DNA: TGCAGCGTTGGGTCTGGGACAACTAACTATGGCTACACCTTC.

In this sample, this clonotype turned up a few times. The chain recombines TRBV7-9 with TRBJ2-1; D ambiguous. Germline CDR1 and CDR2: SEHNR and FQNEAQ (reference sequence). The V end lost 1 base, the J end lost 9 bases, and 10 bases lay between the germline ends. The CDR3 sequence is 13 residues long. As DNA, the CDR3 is TGTGCCAGCAGCTTAGAACCCTCCGGTGAGCAGTTCTTC. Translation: CASSLEPSGEQFF.

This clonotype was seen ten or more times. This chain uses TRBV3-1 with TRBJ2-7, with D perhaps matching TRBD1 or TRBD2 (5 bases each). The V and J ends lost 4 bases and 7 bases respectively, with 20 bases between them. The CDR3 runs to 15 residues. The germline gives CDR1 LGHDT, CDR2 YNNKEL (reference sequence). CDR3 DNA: TGTGCCAGCAGCCCAGTGGGGCGGCTAGCCAAAGAGCAGTACTTC. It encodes CASSPVGRLAKEQYF.

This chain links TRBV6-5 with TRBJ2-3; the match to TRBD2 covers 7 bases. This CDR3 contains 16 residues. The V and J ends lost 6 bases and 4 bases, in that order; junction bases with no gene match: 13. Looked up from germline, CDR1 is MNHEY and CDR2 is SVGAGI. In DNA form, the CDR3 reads TGTGCCAGCAGGCCCCCCGCGGGAGTGATTGCAGATACGCAGTATTTT. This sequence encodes CASRPPAGVIADTQYF.

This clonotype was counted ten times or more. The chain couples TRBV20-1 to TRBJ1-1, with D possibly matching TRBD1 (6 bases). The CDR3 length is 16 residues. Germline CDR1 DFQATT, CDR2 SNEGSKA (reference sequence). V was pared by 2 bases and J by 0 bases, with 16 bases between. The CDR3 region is CSARSVLQGLNTEAFF. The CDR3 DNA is TGCAGTGCTAGATCCGTTCTACAGGGACTGAACACTGAAGCTTTCTTT.

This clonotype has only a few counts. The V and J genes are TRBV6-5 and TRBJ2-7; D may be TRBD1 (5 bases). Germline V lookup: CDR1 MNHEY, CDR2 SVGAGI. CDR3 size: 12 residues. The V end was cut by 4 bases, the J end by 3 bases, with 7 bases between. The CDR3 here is CASSLDSYEQYF. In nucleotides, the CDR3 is TGTGCCAGCAGTTTAGACAGCTACGAGCAGTACTTC.

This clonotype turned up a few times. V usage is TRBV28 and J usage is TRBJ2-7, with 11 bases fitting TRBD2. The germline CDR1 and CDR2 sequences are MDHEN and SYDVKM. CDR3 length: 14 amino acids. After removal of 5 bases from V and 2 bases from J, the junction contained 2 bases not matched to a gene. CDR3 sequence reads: CASSATSGTYEQYF. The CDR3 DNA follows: TGTGCCAGCAGTGCGACTAGCGGGACCTACGAGCAGTACTTC.

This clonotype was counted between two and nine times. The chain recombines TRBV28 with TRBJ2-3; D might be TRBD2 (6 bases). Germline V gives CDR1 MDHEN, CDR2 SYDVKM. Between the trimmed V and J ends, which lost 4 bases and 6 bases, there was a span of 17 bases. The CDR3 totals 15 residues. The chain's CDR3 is CASSSRDWGGDTQYF. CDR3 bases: TGTGCCAGCAGTTCCCGGGACTGGGGTGGGGATACGCAGTATTTT. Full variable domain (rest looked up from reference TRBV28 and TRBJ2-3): DVKVTQSSRYLVKRTGEKVFLECVQDMDHENMFWYRQDPGLGLRLIYFSYDVKMKEKGDIPEGYSVSREKKERFSLILESASTNQTSMYLCASSSRDWGGDTQYFGPGTRLTVL.

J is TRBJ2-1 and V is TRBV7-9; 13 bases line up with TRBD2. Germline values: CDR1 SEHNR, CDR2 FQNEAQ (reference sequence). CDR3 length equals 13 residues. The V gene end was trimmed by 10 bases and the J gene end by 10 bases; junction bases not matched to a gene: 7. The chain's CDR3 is CATETSGRTEQFF. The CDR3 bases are TGTGCCACCGAGACTAGCGGGAGGACGGAGCAGTTCTTC.

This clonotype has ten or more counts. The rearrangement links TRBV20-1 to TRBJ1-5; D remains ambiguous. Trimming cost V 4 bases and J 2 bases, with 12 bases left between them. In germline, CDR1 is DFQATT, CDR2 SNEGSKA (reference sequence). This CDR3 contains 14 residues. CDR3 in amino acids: CSANPGSGNQPQHF. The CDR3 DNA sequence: TGCAGTGCTAATCCTGGTAGTGGCAATCAGCCCCAGCATTTT.

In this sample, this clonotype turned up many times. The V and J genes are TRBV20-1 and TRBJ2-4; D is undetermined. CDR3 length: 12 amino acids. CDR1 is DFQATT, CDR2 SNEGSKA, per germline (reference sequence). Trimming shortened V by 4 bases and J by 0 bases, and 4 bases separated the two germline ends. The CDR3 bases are TGCAGTGCTATGTTAGCCAAAAACATTCAGTACTTC. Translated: CSAMLAKNIQYF.

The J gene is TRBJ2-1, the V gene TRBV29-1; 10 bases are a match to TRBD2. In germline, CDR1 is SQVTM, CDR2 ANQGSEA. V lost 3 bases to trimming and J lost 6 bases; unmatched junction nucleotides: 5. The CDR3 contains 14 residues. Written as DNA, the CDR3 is TGCAGCGTTGAGCCCCTAGCGGGAGCCAATGAGCAGTTCTTC. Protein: CSVEPLAGANEQFF.

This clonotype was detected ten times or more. The CDR3 reads CASSETGGTDTQYF. For the CDR3, the DNA is TGCGCCAGCAGTGAAACAGGGGGCACAGATACGCAGTATTTT. This chain connects TRBV5-1 to TRBJ2-3; 7 bases are a match to TRBD1. In germline, CDR1 is SGHRS, CDR2 YFSETQ. The CDR3 totals 14 residues. V lost 5 bases to trimming and J lost 1 base; unmatched junction nucleotides: 4.

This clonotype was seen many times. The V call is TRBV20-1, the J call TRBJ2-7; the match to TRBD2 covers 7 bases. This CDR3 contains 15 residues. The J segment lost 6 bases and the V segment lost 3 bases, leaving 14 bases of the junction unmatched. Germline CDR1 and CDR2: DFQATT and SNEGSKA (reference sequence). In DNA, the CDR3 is TGCAGTGCTAGGGCTATACCGGGACTATTGAGCGAGCAGTACTTC. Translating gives CSARAIPGLLSEQYF.

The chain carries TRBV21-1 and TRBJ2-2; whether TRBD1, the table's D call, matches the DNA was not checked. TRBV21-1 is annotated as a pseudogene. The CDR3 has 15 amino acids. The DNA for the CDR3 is TGTGCCAGCAGCACCCTGGGACAGGGGGTCGGGGAGCTGTTTTTT. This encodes CASSTLGQGVGELFF.

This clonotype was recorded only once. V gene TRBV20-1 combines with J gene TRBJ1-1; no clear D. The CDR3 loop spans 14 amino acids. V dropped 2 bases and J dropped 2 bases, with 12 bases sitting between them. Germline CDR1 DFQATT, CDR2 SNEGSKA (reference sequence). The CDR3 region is CSARLAGRNTEAFF. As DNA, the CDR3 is TGCAGTGCTAGATTGGCAGGCAGAAACACTGAAGCTTTCTTT.